This T cell receptor beta chain was retrieved from a study of blood T cell repertoires in COVID-19. For the study at large: The cDNA or gDNA used as material had been derived from T cells, B-cell-depleted T cells, or PBMCs.

Per the germline V gene, CDR1 is MDHEN and CDR2 is SYDVKM. This CDR3 has 14 amino acids. V lost 3 bases and J 5 bases, leaving 13 bases between the germline ends. Source study methods: For nucleated cells, counts were estimated from reference gene primer amplification. The protocol was immunoSEQ multiplex PCR, while the TCRdb copy is restricted to in-frame clones and leaves out a portion. V, J and clone size were drawn from that table, and D and trimming were deduced from the DNA. This repertoire shows 150,000 to 200,000 clones, more than 75% found once; its top ten account for 2.5% to 3.5%. V usage is TRBV28 and J usage is TRBJ1-2; D remains unclear. This sequence was found in a man in his forties or fifties with active or convalescent COVID-19. Sequenced input: peripheral blood. The CDR3 DNA is TGTGCCAGCAGTTTGTCCCCGGGATATTATGGCTACACCTTC. Protein: CASSLSPGYYGYTF.